This T cell receptor (beta chain) originates from a study of blood T cell repertoires in COVID-19. Study information: Sample material is recorded as cDNA or gDNA derived from T cells, B-cell-depleted T cells, or PBMCs.

In the authors' workflow: Researchers report that nucleated cell counts were estimated from reference gene primer amplification. Clones were sequenced by immunoSEQ multiplex PCR, and TCRdb holds only the in-frame ones, with some missing. Clone size and the V and J calls come from that table; the DNA yielded D and trimming. The data contain around 140,000 clones, about 86% of them singletons. The CDR3 spans 16 residues. Trimming stripped 5 bases from V and 2 bases from J, with 19 bases between. CDR1 SGHTA and CDR2 FQGNSA come from the germline V gene. The rearrangement uses TRBV7-2 and TRBJ2-7; D might be TRBD2 (5 bases). This clonotype originated in a human donor in a cohort sampled during active COVID-19. Sequencing input: peripheral blood. CDR3 nucleotide sequence: TGTGCCAGCAGCCCCCCACTGGCTAGCTCCACCTACGAGCAGTACTTC. The encoded protein is CASSPPLASSTYEQYF.